The 8 T cell receptor delta chains below were found in one sample sequenced in a study of gamma-delta T cells after stem cell transplantation (TCRdb year 2016). The protocol used for the library was RT-PCR. Instrument used: Illumina MiSeq. After TCRdb called clones again from the public reads with CATT, rows with identical DNA were merged. Here the sample has about 2,600 delta-chain clones; less than 30% occur a single time. The ten most abundant clones make up about 7.3% of the sample. The specimen was gamma-delta T cells. The receptors come from a human donor. It is not recorded whose cells these are; they may come from a transplant donor.

The V gene is TRDV1, the J gene TRDJ1; TRDD3 aligns across 12 bases. Germline CDR1 is TSWWSYY and CDR2 is QGS. The CDR3 has 20 amino acids. V lost 3 bases to trimming and J lost 3 bases; unmatched junction nucleotides: 17. The DNA of the CDR3 is TGTGCTCTTGGGGACACGACCTGCCGAGCTGGGGGATACGTCGCCGATAAACTCATCTTT. It encodes CALGDTTCRAGGYVADKLIF.

As concerns this clone: The junction departs from germline at one end; a sequencing error may be responsible. CDR3 nucleotide sequence: TGTGCCTGTGATCCACTGGGGGATACGGCCCTCACCCCCTCCTGTGACACCCGACAGATGTTCTTC. This translates into CACDPLGDTALTPSCDTRQMFF. The chain joins TRDV2 to TRDJ3; the match to TRDD3 covers 13 bases. There are 22 residues in the CDR3. Germline values: CDR1 GEAIGNYY, CDR2 EKD.

By frequency in the sample, this clone is large (0.1 to 1%). This sample also contains other DNA sequences that code for the same CDR3. The chain combines TRDV2 with TRDJ3; TRDD3 agrees at 9 bases. CDR1 is GEAIGNYY, CDR2 EKD, per germline. The CDR3 extends over 20 amino acids. With 3 bases clipped from V and 0 bases from J, the junction kept 11 bases outside the gene matches. CDR3 region: CACDSYWGTQSSWDTRQMFF. DNA of the CDR3: TGTGCCTGTGACTCGTACTGGGGGACTCAAAGCTCCTGGGACACCCGACAGATGTTTTTC.

Concerning this clone: This may come from a read error, since a much larger clone is one base off. Other DNA variants within this sample encode the same CDR3. This chain uses TRDV2 with TRDJ1, with 9 bases identical to TRDD3. The V segment lost 3 bases and the J segment 0 bases; nucleotides outside the gene matches: 22. CDR1 is GEAIGNYY, CDR2 EKD, per germline. The CDR3 is 21 residues long. The CDR3 region has the DNA TGTGCCTGTGACTACGTCTCGACTACTGGGGGACAAAAGCTGTACACCGATAAACTCATCTTT. Translated: CACDYVSTTGGQKLYTDKLIF.

This clone was observed a few times. This likely reflects a read error, since a far larger clone is one base away. The chain recombines TRDV2 with TRDJ2; 13 bases map to TRDD3. Trimming removed 0 bases from V and 1 base from J; junction bases left unmatched: 13. Per germline, CDR1 GEAIGNYY and CDR2 EKD. The CDR3 is 21 amino acids. CDR3 sequence (DNA): TGTGCCTGTGACACCTCGGTCACTGGGGGATACGTGAAGGTTTTGACAGCACAACTCTTCTTT. Its translation: CACDTSVTGGYVKVLTAQLFF.

On this clone: One junction end disagrees with the germline gene, perhaps due to a read error. The rearrangement uses TRDV1 and TRDJ1, with D possibly TRDD3 on 5 matching bases. CDR1 and CDR2 (germline): TSWWSYY, QGS. The CDR3 totals 18 residues. CDR3 bases: TGTGCTCGTGGGGAAACCAGAGGCAGAGGGATTAACACCGATAAACTCATCTTT. Its protein product is CARGETRGRGINTDKLIF.

The chain employs TRDV1 and TRDJ1, with TRDD3 identical over 11 bases. Germline V CDR1 and CDR2: TSWWSYY, QGS. This CDR3 comprises 21 residues. V shed 0 bases, J shed 5 bases, and the junction held 20 bases outside the gene matches. CDR3 DNA: TGTGCTCTTGGGGAACTCGCCTTCCTACGAAGGTGGGGGATACGCGTTGATAAACTCATCTTT. It translates to CALGELAFLRRWGIRVDKLIF.

Notes on this clone: This may be a read error, as it is one base from a much larger clone. The sample holds other DNA sequences that translate to the same CDR3. This chain links TRDV2 with TRDJ3, with 7 bases lining up with TRDD3. CDR3 size: 20 residues. Germline CDR1 GEAIGNYY, CDR2 EKD. For the CDR3, the DNA is TGTGCCTGTGTGTACTGGGGACACCCAATAAGCTCCTGGGACACCCGCCAGATGTTTTTC. Amino acids: CACVYWGHPISSWDTRQMFF.